This T cell receptor (beta chain) was obtained from a study of shared clonotypes between healthy human individuals. Pooled CD45RO+ cells and CCR7-negative CD45RA+ TemRA cells made up CD8 memory. This CDR3 is built from 15 residues. V gave up 2 bases and J gave up 3 bases; unmatched junction bases: 6. In germline, CDR1 is MNHEY, CDR2 SMNVEV (reference sequence). Every subset's genomic DNA went evenly onto several immunoSEQ plates. The sorted-subset replicate PCRs were given about 200 ng DNA, which is around 29,000 T cell genomes. Some clones are missing from TCRdb's copy, which holds only in-frame ones; the method was immunoSEQ multiplex PCR. The table shows approximately 640,000 clones, with 90% occurring only once.

V usage is TRBV27 and J usage is TRBJ2-5, with 7 bases lining up with TRBD1. The sequenced sample consisted of memory CD8+ T cells from PBMCs. Subset in this sample: CD45RO+ cells pooled with CCR7-negative TemRA cells. The receptor comes from a man in his late teens or twenties in good health. Some clones in this sample may be carry-over from other donors' samples. The CDR3 sequence is CASSLEGASEETQYF. DNA of the CDR3: TGTGCCAGCAGTTTAGAGGGGGCGTCTGAAGAGACCCAGTACTTC.